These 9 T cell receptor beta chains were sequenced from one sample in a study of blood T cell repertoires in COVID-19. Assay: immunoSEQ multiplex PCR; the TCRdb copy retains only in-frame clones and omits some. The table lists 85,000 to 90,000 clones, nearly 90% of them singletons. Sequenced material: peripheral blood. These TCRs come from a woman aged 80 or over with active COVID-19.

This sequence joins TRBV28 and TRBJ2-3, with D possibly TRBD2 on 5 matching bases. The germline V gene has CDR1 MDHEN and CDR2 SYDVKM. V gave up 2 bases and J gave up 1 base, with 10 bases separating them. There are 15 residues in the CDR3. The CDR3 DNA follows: TGTGCCAGCAGTTTAACGGGGTCCCGCACAGATACGCAGTATTTT. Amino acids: CASSLTGSRTDTQYF.

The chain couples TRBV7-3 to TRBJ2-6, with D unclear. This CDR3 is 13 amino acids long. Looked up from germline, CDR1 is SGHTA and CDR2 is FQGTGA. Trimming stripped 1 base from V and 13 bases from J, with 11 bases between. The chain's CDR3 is CASSLNSIGVLTF. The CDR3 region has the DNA TGTGCCAGCAGCTTAAACTCCATCGGGGTCCTGACTTTC.

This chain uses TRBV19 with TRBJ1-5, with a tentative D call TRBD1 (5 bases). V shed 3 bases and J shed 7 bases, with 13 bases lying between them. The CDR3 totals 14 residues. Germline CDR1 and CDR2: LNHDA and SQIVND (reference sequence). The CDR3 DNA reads TGTGCCAGTAGTATCTTCAGGGATGGGCAGCCCCAGCATTTT. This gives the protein CASSIFRDGQPQHF.

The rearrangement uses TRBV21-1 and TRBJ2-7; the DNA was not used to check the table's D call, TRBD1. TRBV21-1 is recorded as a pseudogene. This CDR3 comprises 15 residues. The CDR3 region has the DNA TGTGCCAGCAGCTACCCCCGGGACAGGGCCTACGAGCAGTACTTC. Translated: CASSYPRDRAYEQYF.

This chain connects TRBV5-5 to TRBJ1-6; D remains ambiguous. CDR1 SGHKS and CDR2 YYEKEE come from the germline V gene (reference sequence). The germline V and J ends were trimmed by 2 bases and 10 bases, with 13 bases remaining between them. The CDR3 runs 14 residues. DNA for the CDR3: TGTGCCAGCAGCTTCATAGAGGATGGGTCACCCCTCCACTTT. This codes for CASSFIEDGSPLHF.

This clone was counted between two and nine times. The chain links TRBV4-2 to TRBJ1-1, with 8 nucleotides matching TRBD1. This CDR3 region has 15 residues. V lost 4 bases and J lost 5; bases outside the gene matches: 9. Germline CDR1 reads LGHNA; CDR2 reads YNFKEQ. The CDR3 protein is CASSLKSGQGTEAFF. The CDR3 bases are TGTGCCAGCAGCCTAAAGTCCGGACAGGGAACTGAAGCTTTCTTT.

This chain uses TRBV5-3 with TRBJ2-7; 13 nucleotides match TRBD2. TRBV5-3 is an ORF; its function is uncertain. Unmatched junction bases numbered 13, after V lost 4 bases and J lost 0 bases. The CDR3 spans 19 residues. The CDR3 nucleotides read TGTGCCAGAAGCCAAAGACTAGCGGGAGGTATCGAAAGCTCCTACGAGCAGTACTTC. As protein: CARSQRLAGGIESSYEQYF.

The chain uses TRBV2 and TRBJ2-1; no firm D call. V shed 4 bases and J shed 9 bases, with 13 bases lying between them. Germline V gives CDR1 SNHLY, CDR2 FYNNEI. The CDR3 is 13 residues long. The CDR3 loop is CASSGSRFVEQFF. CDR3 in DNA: TGTGCCAGCAGTGGTTCTAGATTCGTTGAGCAGTTCTTC.

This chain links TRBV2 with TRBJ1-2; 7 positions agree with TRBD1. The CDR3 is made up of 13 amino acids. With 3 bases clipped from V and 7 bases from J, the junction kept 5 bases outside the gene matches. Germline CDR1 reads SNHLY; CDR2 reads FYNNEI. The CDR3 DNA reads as TGTGCCAGCAGTGAGGGACAGATAAGTGGCTACACCTTC. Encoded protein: CASSEGQISGYTF. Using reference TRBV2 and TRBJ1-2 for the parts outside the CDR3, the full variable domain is EPEVTQTPSHQVTQMGQEVILRCVPISNHLYFYWYRQILGQKVEFLVSFYNNEISEKSEIFDDQFSVERPDGSNFTLKIRSTKLEDSAMYFCASSEGQISGYTFGSGTRLTVV.